The 20 T cell receptor beta chains given below trace back to one sample, sequenced in a study of cytomegalovirus exposure and HLA in healthy donors. PCR primers comprised 60 Vbeta and 13 Jbeta primers. Assay: immunoSEQ multiplex PCR; the TCRdb copy retains only in-frame clones and omits some. The sample lists 130,000 or so clones, roughly 70% occurring once. Sequences were obtained from PBMCs. Every receptor here comes from a man younger than 35 in good health and CMV-seropositive.

The chain combines TRBV29-1 with TRBJ2-1; 7 bases are shared with TRBD2. J was trimmed by 10 bases and V by 5 bases; bases with no gene match: 5. Germline CDR1 is SQVTM and CDR2 is ANQGSEA. The CDR3 covers 11 residues. The CDR3 loop is CSVQLAVEQFF. In DNA, the CDR3 is TGCAGCGTTCAGCTAGCGGTCGAGCAGTTCTTC.

The V call is TRBV7-6, the J call TRBJ2-2; 8 positions match TRBD1. The germline gives CDR1 SGHVS, CDR2 FNYEAQ. The CDR3 runs to 16 residues. The ends lost 6 bases at V and 4 bases at J; junction bases unmatched: 10. The CDR3 coding sequence is TGTGCCAGCAGTCCAGAATCACAGGGGGGCACCGGGGAGCTGTTTTTT. Translation gives CASSPESQGGTGELFF.

The chain combines TRBV21-1 with TRBJ2-1; TRBD1, the D gene given by the table, was not confirmed from the DNA. TRBV21-1 is listed as a pseudogene. This CDR3 contains 15 residues. CDR3 amino acids: CASITGPGWGNEQFF. In nucleotides, the CDR3 is TGTGCCAGCATTACTGGGCCAGGGTGGGGCAATGAGCAGTTCTTC.

The chain couples TRBV2 to TRBJ2-1; no clear D gene. Germline assignment: CDR1 SNHLY and CDR2 FYNNEI. Trimming left V 3 bases short and J 8 bases short, with 8 bases between. The CDR3 is 12 amino acids. The CDR3 sequence: CASSDPEDEQFF. The CDR3 DNA reads as TGTGCCAGCAGTGACCCCGAGGATGAGCAGTTCTTC.

This chain uses TRBV5-1 with TRBJ1-6, with D possibly being TRBD1 (5 bases). Germline V gene sequence: CDR1 SGHRS, CDR2 YFSETQ. This CDR3 comprises 13 residues. The ends were cut back, 5 bases at V and 6 bases at J, with 9 bases in the middle. This chain's CDR3 is CASRTESNSPLHF. The CDR3 DNA is TGCGCCAGCAGGACAGAGAGTAATTCACCCCTCCACTTT.

The V gene is TRBV27, the J gene TRBJ2-5; D perhaps matches TRBD2 (5 bases). V lost 3 bases, J lost 12 bases, and 17 bases lay in between. CDR1 and CDR2 (germline): MNHEY, SMNVEV (reference sequence). The CDR3 covers 13 residues. CDR3 in amino acids: CASSLGAPPVEYF. As DNA, the CDR3 is TGTGCCAGCAGTTTGGGAGCTCCCCCGGTGGAGTACTTC.

The chain links TRBV13 to TRBJ2-7; maybe TRBD2 (5 bases). Trimming took 6 bases from V and 4 from J, leaving 10 bases between them. There are 12 residues in the CDR3. Per germline, CDR1 PRHDT and CDR2 FYEKMQ (reference sequence). The CDR3 reads CASRLAGYEQYF. CDR3 nucleotides: TGTGCCAGCAGGCTAGCTGGATACGAGCAGTACTTC.

This clone has just a few counts. This chain connects TRBV11-2 to TRBJ2-7; 11 nucleotides match TRBD2. V lost 7 bases, J lost 2 bases, and 10 bases stayed unmatched. Looked up from germline, CDR1 is SGHAT and CDR2 is FQNNGV. This CDR3 has 16 amino acids. The DNA of the CDR3 is TGTGCCAGCACCCCCTATCTAGCGGGGGGACCCTACGAGCAGTACTTC. It translates to CASTPYLAGGPYEQYF.

J is TRBJ1-1 and V is TRBV4-1; TRBD1 is a possible D gene (5 bases). The CDR3 runs 15 residues. Germline loops: CDR1 MGHRA, CDR2 YSYEKL. Trimming pared 4 bases from V and 0 bases from J, leaving 12 bases between. CDR3 sequence (DNA): TGCGCCAGCAGCCTCATCGCAGGGATGAACACTGAAGCTTTCTTT. As protein: CASSLIAGMNTEAFF.

This clone was found a few times. The CDR3 sequence is CASSQDRASGSSLPGELFF. CDR3 nucleotides: TGCGCCAGCAGCCAAGATCGGGCTAGCGGGAGTTCCCTACCCGGGGAGCTGTTTTTT. This sequence joins TRBV4-3 and TRBJ2-2, with 10 nucleotides matching TRBD2. The ends lost 0 bases at V and 6 bases at J; junction bases unmatched: 13. Germline V CDR1 and CDR2: LGHNA, YSLEER. The CDR3 loop spans 19 amino acids.

V is TRBV7-9 and J is TRBJ2-1, with D hard to call. Germline V lookup: CDR1 SEHNR, CDR2 FQNEAQ (reference sequence). The CDR3 runs to 15 residues. Trimming took 5 bases from V and 0 from J, leaving 11 bases between them. CDR3 in DNA: TGTGCCAGCAGCCACACCTTACGCTCCTACAATGAGCAGTTCTTC. Translated, it gives CASSHTLRSYNEQFF.

The V and J genes are TRBV7-3 and TRBJ2-3; 7 bases agree with TRBD1. Unmatched junction bases numbered 10, after V lost 2 bases and J lost 2 bases. The CDR3 has 17 residues. Germline CDR1 is SGHTA and CDR2 is FQGTGA. Written as DNA, the CDR3 is TGTGCCAGCAGCTTATATTCCAAAGGACAGGACACAGATACGCAGTATTTT. Translated: CASSLYSKGQDTDTQYF.

V gene TRBV29-1 combines with J gene TRBJ2-5, with TRBD1 matching 7 bases. This CDR3 comprises 14 residues. Germline CDR1 reads SQVTM; CDR2 reads ANQGSEA. The V and J ends lost 0 bases and 2 bases, in that order; junction bases with no gene match: 3. This CDR3 is CSVEDGTEQETQYF. CDR3 bases: TGCAGCGTTGAAGATGGGACAGAGCAAGAGACCCAGTACTTC.

V is TRBV20-1 and J is TRBJ1-1; a weak D match, TRBD1 (6 bases). CDR1 and CDR2 (germline): DFQATT, SNEGSKA (reference sequence). Trimming cost V 3 bases and J 7 bases, with 9 bases left between them. The CDR3 sequence is 11 residues long. This CDR3 reads CSASRTVEAFF. The DNA for the CDR3 is TGCAGTGCTAGTAGGACAGTTGAAGCTTTCTTT.

This chain joins TRBV2 and TRBJ1-5; D gene ambiguous. V was shortened by 10 bases and J by 0 bases, with 13 bases between the two germline ends. Per germline, CDR1 SNHLY and CDR2 FYNNEI. The CDR3 contains 14 residues. This chain's CDR3 is CATAGEFSNQPQHF. The CDR3 coding sequence is TGTGCCACGGCCGGGGAGTTTAGCAATCAGCCCCAGCATTTT.

The count of this clone is one. The chain combines TRBV5-1 with TRBJ2-7; TRBD1 matches at 9 bases. The CDR3 extends over 14 amino acids. V was pared by 2 bases and J by 3 bases, with 3 bases of the junction left unmatched. Germline CDR1 reads SGHRS; CDR2 reads YFSETQ. This CDR3 reads CASSLQTGGYEQYF. The CDR3 coding sequence is TGCGCCAGCAGCTTACAGACAGGGGGCTACGAGCAGTACTTC.

This sequence joins TRBV18 and TRBJ2-5; a possible D gene is TRBD2 (5 bases). There are 16 residues in the CDR3. CDR1 is KGHSH, CDR2 LQKENI, per germline. V dropped 2 bases and J dropped 3 bases, with 16 bases sitting between them. The CDR3 region has the DNA TGTGCCAGCTCACCAGGGAGCGAGAGCCTCAAAGAGACCCAGTACTTC. Translation gives CASSPGSESLKETQYF.

This clone was found a few times. CDR3 nucleotide sequence: TGTGCCACCAGCACCCGAAGGACAGGAAGCACAGATACGCAGTATTTT. Amino acid sequence: CATSTRRTGSTDTQYF. The chain recombines TRBV15 with TRBJ2-3, with TRBD1 identical over 7 bases. Germline CDR1 and CDR2: LNHNV and YYDKDF (reference sequence). This CDR3 is 16 amino acids long. J gave up 0 bases and V 4 bases, and 7 bases lay outside the gene matches.

This clone showed up just a few times. The chain joins TRBV4-2 to TRBJ2-3; TRBD2 matches 9 bases. The V segment lost 1 base and the J segment 0 bases; nucleotides outside the gene matches: 2. This CDR3 contains 16 residues. Germline-derived CDR1 and CDR2 are LGHNA and YNFKEQ. CDR3 amino acids: CASSQVTSGSTDTQYF. The DNA of the CDR3 is TGTGCCAGCAGCCAAGTGACTAGCGGTAGCACAGATACGCAGTATTTT.

This rearrangement joins TRBV28 to TRBJ2-7; D is possibly TRBD2 (7 bases). Germline loops: CDR1 MDHEN, CDR2 SYDVKM. CDR3 length: 15 amino acids. V was pared by 5 bases and J by 5 bases, with 19 bases between. Written as DNA, the CDR3 is TGTGCCAGCAGTCGAGGGGGAGGGCTTCCCCACGAGCAGTACTTC. This encodes CASSRGGGLPHEQYF.